These 14 T cell receptor beta chains were all obtained from the same sample, sequenced in a study of control samples from healthy donors and cancer patients. Assay used: immunoSEQ multiplex PCR; TCRdb lists only in-frame clones, some missing. Seen here are 100,000 or so clones, roughly 85% observed once, and the top ten hold about 12%. Sequencing input: blood. The origin of the receptors is a woman aged 45 to 65 in good health.

J is TRBJ2-5 and V is TRBV6-2 or TRBV6-3; either TRBD1 or TRBD2 may supply D (6 bases each). V was shortened by 2 bases and J by 0 bases, with 16 bases between the two germline ends. Germline V gene sequence: CDR1 MNHEY, CDR2 SVGEGT. The CDR3 is 17 residues long. The CDR3 nucleotides are TGTGCCAGCAGTTACGGGGGGCTCCAAGCACACCAAGAGACCCAGTACTTC. Translated, it gives CASSYGGLQAHQETQYF.

The chain carries TRBV29-1 and TRBJ2-1; D may be TRBD1 (6 bases). V was cut by 8 bases and J by 0 bases, with 11 bases left in between. CDR3 length: 13 amino acids. Germline CDR1 reads SQVTM; CDR2 reads ANQGSEA. The CDR3 DNA follows: TGCAGCCTTCAAGGGGGCTCCTACAATGAGCAGTTCTTC. This encodes CSLQGGSYNEQFF.

The chain recombines TRBV9 with TRBJ2-2, with unresolved D. CDR1 is SGDLS, CDR2 YYNGEE, per germline. This CDR3 has 18 residues. V shed 4 bases and J shed 1 base, with 20 bases lying between them. The CDR3 loop reads CASSPQRSGVGNTGELFF. The CDR3 coding sequence is TGTGCCAGCAGCCCCCAGAGAAGTGGGGTTGGGAACACCGGGGAGCTGTTTTTT.

V usage is TRBV7-8 and J usage is TRBJ2-4; 9 bases are a match to TRBD1. Germline values: CDR1 SGHVS, CDR2 FQNEAQ. CDR3 length: 14 residues. The V segment lost 1 base and the J segment 9 bases; nucleotides outside the gene matches: 4. This CDR3 reads CASSLEGQGGIQYF. CDR3 nucleotides: TGTGCCAGCAGCTTAGAGGGACAGGGCGGCATTCAGTACTTC.

This chain uses TRBV7-9 with TRBJ1-5, with D possibly matching TRBD1 (5 bases). With 1 base removed from V and 0 bases from J, the gap between germline ends came to 7 bases. The CDR3 has 15 residues. The germline V gene has CDR1 SEHNR and CDR2 FQNEAQ (reference sequence). In nucleotides, the CDR3 is TGTGCCAGCAGCTTAGGGGGCCTTAGCAATCAGCCCCAGCATTTT. This translates into CASSLGGLSNQPQHF.

V usage is TRBV18 and J usage is TRBJ2-5; TRBD1 agrees at 7 bases. Germline CDR1 KGHSH, CDR2 LQKENI. V shed 5 bases and J 1 base; nucleotides not matched to a gene: 4. This CDR3 is built from 14 residues. For the CDR3, the DNA is TGTGCCAGCTCAGTCAACAGGGGCCAAGAGACCCAGTACTTC. Its translation: CASSVNRGQETQYF.

This clone was seen a handful of times. The CDR3 is CASSYSGTGHEKLFF. CDR3 DNA: TGTGCCAGCAGTTACTCGGGGACAGGGCATGAAAAACTGTTTTTT. The chain carries TRBV6-5 and TRBJ1-4; 9 nucleotides agree with TRBD1. CDR1 and CDR2 from the germline V gene are MNHEY and SVGAGI. The CDR3 extends over 15 amino acids. V lost 0 bases to trimming and J lost 6 bases; unmatched junction nucleotides: 2.

The chain employs TRBV7-2 and TRBJ2-2; D may match TRBD1 or TRBD2 (5 bases each). V lost 6 bases to trimming and J lost 2 bases, with 13 bases between them. Germline CDR1 reads SGHTA; CDR2 reads FQGNSA. The CDR3 is made up of 15 amino acids. The CDR3, as DNA: TGTGCCAGCAGGTCAGCCGGGACCAACACCGGGGAGCTGTTTTTT. Residues: CASRSAGTNTGELFF.

This chain links TRBV7-9 with TRBJ2-1; D unclear. The CDR3 spans 14 residues. Germline values: CDR1 SEHNR, CDR2 FQNEAQ (reference sequence). Trimming pared 3 bases from V and 7 bases from J, leaving 13 bases between. The CDR3 DNA is TGTGCCAGCAGCTTTGGGCTAGTAATGAATGAGCAGTTCTTC. This encodes CASSFGLVMNEQFF.

On this clone: One end of the junction does not line up with germline, which may come from a read error. The chain recombines TRBV6-1 with TRBJ1-1; D may be TRBD1 (6 bases). Germline CDR1 MNHNS, CDR2 SASEGT. The CDR3 loop spans 15 amino acids. The CDR3 bases are TGTGCCAGCAGCGAAGTCGGGGGACAAAACACTGAAGCTTTCTTT. Protein product: CASSEVGGQNTEAFF.

The chain combines TRBV11-3 with TRBJ2-3; TRBD2 matches at 13 bases. The trim removed 5 bases at V and 4 bases at J, leaving 6 bases unmatched. The CDR3 is made up of 16 amino acids. Per germline, CDR1 SGHNT and CDR2 YENEEA. The CDR3 DNA follows: TGTGCCAGCAGCCCAGGGACTAGCGGGAATGCAGATACGCAGTATTTT. Its translation is CASSPGTSGNADTQYF.

V gene TRBV4-3 combines with J gene TRBJ2-3, with 7 bases that match TRBD1. The V gene's germline CDR1 is LGHNA and CDR2 YSLEER. With 2 bases clipped from V and 5 bases from J, the junction kept 1 base outside the gene matches. This CDR3 region has 13 residues. The CDR3 region has the DNA TGCGCCAGCAGCCAATACAGGGGAGATACGCAGTATTTT. Amino acids: CASSQYRGDTQYF.

The chain combines TRBV6-1 with TRBJ1-1, with 10 bases matching TRBD1. With V trimmed by 2 bases and J by 2 bases, 8 bases remained unmatched. Germline V gene sequence: CDR1 MNHNS, CDR2 SASEGT. The CDR3 loop spans 17 amino acids. The CDR3 DNA sequence: TGTGCCAGCAGTGAAAAGGGACAGGGGCGGCCTAACACTGAAGCTTTCTTT. Amino acid sequence: CASSEKGQGRPNTEAFF.

J is TRBJ2-7 and V is TRBV7-8; TRBD2 matches at 13 bases. J lost 3 bases, V lost 5 bases, and 7 bases had no gene match. Germline assignment: CDR1 SGHVS and CDR2 FQNEAQ. The CDR3 length is 16 residues. As DNA, the CDR3 is TGTGCCAGCAGCGCCCGGACTAGCGGGGGCGACTACGAGCAGTACTTC. Its protein is CASSARTSGGDYEQYF. Filled out from reference TRBV7-8 and TRBJ2-7, the complete variable domain reads GAGVSQSPRYKVAKRGQDVALRCDPISGHVSLFWYQQALGQGPEFLTYFQNEAQLDKSGLPSDRFFAERPEGSVSTLKIQRTQQEDSAVYLCASSARTSGGDYEQYFGPGTRLTVT.